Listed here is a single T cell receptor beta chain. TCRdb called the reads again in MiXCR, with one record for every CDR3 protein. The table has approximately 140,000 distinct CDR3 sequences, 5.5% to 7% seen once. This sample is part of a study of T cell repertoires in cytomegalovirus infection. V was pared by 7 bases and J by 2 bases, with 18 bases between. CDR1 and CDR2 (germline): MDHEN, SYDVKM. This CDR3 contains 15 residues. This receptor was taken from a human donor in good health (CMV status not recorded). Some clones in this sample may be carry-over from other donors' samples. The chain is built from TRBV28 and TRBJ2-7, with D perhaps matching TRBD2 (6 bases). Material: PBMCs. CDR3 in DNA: TGTGCCAGCATCCGAGGAGGGACGGCTACCTACGAGCAGTACTTC. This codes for CASIRGGTATYEQYF.